This T cell receptor beta chain came from a study of neurological immune-mediated disorders. Study-wide findings and caveats: The greatest TCR clonal expansion appeared in HTLV-1-associated myelopathy and the smallest, falling below healthy controls, in multiple sclerosis.

Many counts were recorded for this clonotype. Antigen specificity is unknown. The cDNA came from 5'RACE with 10-nucleotide random UMIs. Each CDR3 protein is one row after TCRdb ran MiXCR on the 5' RACE reads. The table shows about 35,000 distinct CDR3 sequences, with 3.8% occurring only once. The CDR3 consists of 15 residues. Germline V gives CDR1 SGHAT, CDR2 FQNNGV. J lost 8 bases, V lost 5 bases, and 10 bases had no gene match. This rearrangement joins TRBV11-2 to TRBJ2-5; TRBD1 matches 11 bases. The source is a man aged 25 to 40 with multiple sclerosis. Sequencing input: PBMCs. This chain's CDR3 is CASSPPGTGGDTQYF. The CDR3 DNA is TGTGCCAGCAGCCCGCCCGGGACAGGGGGGGACACCCAGTACTTC.